What follows are 10 T cell receptor beta chains derived from one specimen sequenced in a study of beta chain features in type 1 diabetes. Reverse transcription of all isolated RNA meant that expressed TCRB transcripts were sequenced. Sequencing used immunoSEQ multiplex PCR; TCRdb keeps in-frame clones, though not all of them. The table has some 150,000 clones, more than 9.5% seen once; the top ten hold over 2%. Sequencing was carried out using central memory CD4+ T cells from blood. The receptors were gathered from a man between 18 and 35 years old in good health.

The chain recombines TRBV7-3 with TRBJ1-2; D gene ambiguous. Trimming took off 2 bases at V and 2 bases at J, with 9 bases between the two ends. The CDR3 is 14 residues long. Germline CDR1 reads SGHTA; CDR2 reads FQGTGA. This CDR3 reads CASSLDSTNYGYTF. The CDR3 DNA follows: TGTGCCAGCAGCTTAGATAGCACCAACTATGGCTACACCTTC.

This chain joins TRBV11-2 and TRBJ1-1; 9 nucleotides match TRBD1. V was clipped by 1 base and J by 6 bases; unmatched bases: 9. The CDR3 spans 16 residues. CDR1 and CDR2 from the germline V gene are SGHAT and FQNNGV. CDR3 sequence: CASSLVPGQGSAEAFF. For the CDR3, the DNA is TGTGCCAGCAGCTTAGTCCCGGGACAGGGTTCCGCTGAAGCTTTCTTT.

This clone was detected a few times. The rearrangement joins TRBV9 to TRBJ1-2; D perhaps matches TRBD1 (6 bases). CDR3 size: 16 residues. Germline V gives CDR1 SGDLS, CDR2 YYNGEE. The V end lost 4 bases, the J end lost 5 bases, and 21 bases lay between the germline ends. This chain's CDR3 is CASSPTGGIGGYGYTF. The DNA of the CDR3 is TGTGCCAGCAGCCCAACCGGGGGCATTGGTGGGTATGGCTACACCTTC.

The chain is built from TRBV5-6 and TRBJ2-1; no firm D call. CDR1 is SGHDT and CDR2 is YYEEEE in the germline V gene. Trimming removed 7 bases at V and 3 bases at J, with 14 bases between. This CDR3 is built from 14 residues. The CDR3 region is CASGTELYYNEQFF. The CDR3 nucleotides read TGTGCCAGCGGAACAGAACTGTACTACAATGAGCAGTTCTTC.

There are many counts of this clone. V gene TRBV7-9 combines with J gene TRBJ1-2; D may be TRBD1 (5 bases). The V end was cut by 6 bases, the J end by 1 base, with 15 bases between. Germline CDR1 and CDR2: SEHNR and FQNEAQ (reference sequence). CDR3 length: 15 residues. The chain's CDR3 is CASSQFDRVNYGYTF. In DNA form, the CDR3 reads TGTGCCAGCAGTCAATTCGACAGAGTTAACTATGGCTACACCTTC.

The genes are TRBV29-1 and TRBJ2-7; TRBD1 might be the D (6 bases). Per the germline V gene, CDR1 is SQVTM and CDR2 is ANQGSEA. V lost 4 bases and J 2 bases, leaving 18 bases between the germline ends. CDR3 length: 15 amino acids. In nucleotides, the CDR3 is TGCAGCGTTGGGAAGAAGGGCAGGGGTCCCTACGAGCAGTACTTC. Its translation is CSVGKKGRGPYEQYF.

The genes are TRBV9 and TRBJ1-1; 10 bases fit TRBD1. This CDR3 has 13 amino acids. The J segment lost 7 bases and the V segment lost 3 bases, leaving 3 bases of the junction unmatched. CDR1 and CDR2 (germline): SGDLS, YYNGEE. CDR3 in amino acids: CASSAGQGGEAFF. The CDR3 bases are TGTGCCAGCAGCGCCGGACAGGGGGGTGAAGCTTTCTTT.

The V call is TRBV5-1, the J call TRBJ2-1; D is perhaps TRBD1 (5 bases). V lost 1 base, J lost 5 bases, and 10 bases lay in between. This CDR3 has 14 residues. Germline lookup yields CDR1 SGHRS and CDR2 YFSETQ. The CDR3 here is CASSLSQGHNEQFF. The CDR3 nucleotides are TGCGCCAGCAGCTTGTCTCAGGGCCACAATGAGCAGTTCTTC. The whole variable domain, filled in from reference TRBV5-1 and TRBJ2-1, reads KAGVTQTPRYLIKTRGQQVTLSCSPISGHRSVSWYQQTPGQGLQFLFEYFSETQRNKGNFPGRFSGRQFSNSRSEMNVSTLELGDSALYLCASSLSQGHNEQFFGPGTRLTVL.

This clone was seen a few times. Other DNA sequences in the same sample also yield this CDR3. The J gene is TRBJ2-7, the V gene TRBV7-2; 8 nucleotides line up with TRBD1. CDR3 length: 14 amino acids. Trimming took 4 bases from V and 0 from J; bases not matched to a gene: 2. The germline V gene encodes CDR1 SGHTA and CDR2 FQGNSA. CDR3 sequence (DNA): TGTGCCAGCAGCTCCGACAGGGGCTCCTACGAGCAGTACTTC. This codes for CASSSDRGSYEQYF. The whole variable domain, filled in from reference TRBV7-2 and TRBJ2-7, reads GAGVSQSPSNKVTEKGKDVELRCDPISGHTALYWYRQSLGQGLEFLIYFQGNSAPDKSGLPSDRFSAERTGGSVSTLTIQRTQQEDSAVYLCASSSDRGSYEQYFGPGTRLTVT.

The chain is built from TRBV4-3 and TRBJ2-5; D is unresolved. Germline V lookup: CDR1 LGHNA, CDR2 YSLEER. The ends were cut back, 0 bases at V and 5 bases at J, with 10 bases in the middle. The CDR3 contains 14 residues. This chain's CDR3 is CASSQDPAGETQYF. CDR3 DNA: TGCGCCAGCAGCCAAGATCCGGCCGGGGAGACCCAGTACTTC.